This T cell receptor beta chain was documented in a study of beta chain features in type 1 diabetes. Germline V gives CDR1 ENHRY, CDR2 SYGVKD. Trimming at V came to 4 bases and at J to 3 bases, leaving 14 bases not matched to a gene. The CDR3 totals 18 residues. Every isolated RNA sample was fully reverse transcribed, so sequencing captured expressed TCRB transcripts. This table comes from immunoSEQ multiplex PCR, and its TCRdb copy is limited to in-frame clones, with some not included. The table lists 850,000 to 900,000 clones, under 20% of them singletons. Sequenced input: naive CD4+ T cells from blood. The rearrangement links TRBV10-3 to TRBJ1-1, with TRBD1 matching 10 bases. This TCR came from a woman younger than 35 in good health. The CDR3 protein is CAISGKLDRGSLDTEAFF. The DNA of the CDR3 is TGTGCCATCAGTGGTAAATTGGACAGGGGGTCTTTGGACACTGAAGCTTTCTTT.